The clone carrying this T cell receptor (beta chain) has only a few counts. This entry is derived from a study of blood T cell repertoires in COVID-19. Study-wide context: Sample material is recorded as cDNA or gDNA derived from T cells, B-cell-depleted T cells, or PBMCs.

Profiling relied on immunoSEQ multiplex PCR, and the TCRdb table lists in-frame clones only, not all of them. Found here are about 270,000 clones, 75% to 95% of them singletons; the top ten hold 2.6%. V lost 8 bases to trimming and J lost 6 bases; unmatched junction nucleotides: 6. Germline V gene data show CDR1 as LNHDA and CDR2 as SQIVND (reference sequence). The CDR3 has 12 residues. Sequenced sample: peripheral blood. The source of this sequence is a person aged 18 to 30 with COVID-19, enrolled during active disease. The chain employs TRBV19 and TRBJ1-2; 7 bases agree with TRBD1. The CDR3 DNA reads TGTGCCAGTTCGACAGGGCGGAATGGCTACACCTTC. This sequence encodes CASSTGRNGYTF.